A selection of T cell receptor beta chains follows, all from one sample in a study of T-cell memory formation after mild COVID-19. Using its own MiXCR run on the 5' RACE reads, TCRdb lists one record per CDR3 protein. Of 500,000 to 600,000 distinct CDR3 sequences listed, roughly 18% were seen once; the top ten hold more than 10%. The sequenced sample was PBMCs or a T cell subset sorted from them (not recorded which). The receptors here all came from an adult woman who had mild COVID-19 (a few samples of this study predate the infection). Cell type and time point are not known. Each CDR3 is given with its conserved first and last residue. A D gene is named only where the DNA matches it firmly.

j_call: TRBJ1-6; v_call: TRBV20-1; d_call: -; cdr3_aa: CSARGGVSNSPLHF
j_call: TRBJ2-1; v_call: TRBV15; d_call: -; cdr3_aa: CATSRDSGIEQFF
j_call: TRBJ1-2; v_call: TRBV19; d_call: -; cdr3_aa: CASSIGPDYGYTF
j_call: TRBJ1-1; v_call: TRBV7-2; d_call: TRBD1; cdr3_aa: CASSLQGAETEAFF
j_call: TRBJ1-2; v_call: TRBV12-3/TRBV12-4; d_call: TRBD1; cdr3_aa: CASRPSGQGYGYTF
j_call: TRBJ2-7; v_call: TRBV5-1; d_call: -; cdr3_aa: CASSNLDGTYEQYF
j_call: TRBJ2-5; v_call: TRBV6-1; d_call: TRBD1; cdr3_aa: CASTPPNRGLRKTQYF
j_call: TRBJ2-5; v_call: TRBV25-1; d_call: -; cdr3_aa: CASTGDQETQYF
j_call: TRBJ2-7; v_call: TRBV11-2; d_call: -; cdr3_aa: CASSFDTRDEQYF
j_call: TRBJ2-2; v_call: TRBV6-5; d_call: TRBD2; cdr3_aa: CASSYSGGRAGELFF
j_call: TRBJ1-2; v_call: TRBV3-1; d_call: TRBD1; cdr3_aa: CASSQPTGYYGYTF
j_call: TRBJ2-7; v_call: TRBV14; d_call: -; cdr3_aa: CASSQWAGTSYEQYF
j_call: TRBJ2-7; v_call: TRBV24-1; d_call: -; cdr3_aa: CATSDSSLPGLTSYEQYF
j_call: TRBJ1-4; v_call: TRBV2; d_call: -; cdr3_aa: CASSYNINEKLFF
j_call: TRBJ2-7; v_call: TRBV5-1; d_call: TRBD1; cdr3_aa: CASSFGTGPREQYF
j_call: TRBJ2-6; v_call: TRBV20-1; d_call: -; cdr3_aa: CSAEARGANVLTF
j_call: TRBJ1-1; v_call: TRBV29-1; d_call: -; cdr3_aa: CSVEELVTEAFF
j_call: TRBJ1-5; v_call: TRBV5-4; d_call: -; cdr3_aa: CASSWDGLAQPQHF
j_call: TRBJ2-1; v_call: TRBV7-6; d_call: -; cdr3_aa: CASSLAGGRGTYNEQFF
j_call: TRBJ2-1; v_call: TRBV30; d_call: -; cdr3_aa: CAAGSDLYNEQFF
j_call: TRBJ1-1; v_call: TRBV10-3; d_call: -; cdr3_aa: CAISESPGGSEAFF
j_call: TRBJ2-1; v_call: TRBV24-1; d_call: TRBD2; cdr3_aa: CATSVAGGPQNEQFF
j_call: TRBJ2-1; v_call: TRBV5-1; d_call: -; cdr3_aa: CASSLRGTTNNEQFF
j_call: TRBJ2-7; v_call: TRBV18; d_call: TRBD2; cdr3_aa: CASSPPLLAGGRYEQYF
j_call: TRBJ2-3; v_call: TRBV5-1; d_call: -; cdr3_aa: CASSGGAGTDTQYF
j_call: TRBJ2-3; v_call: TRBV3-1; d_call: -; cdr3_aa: CASSQVWASSTDTQYF
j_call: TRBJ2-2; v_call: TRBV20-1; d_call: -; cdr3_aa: CSASKRQQNTGELFF
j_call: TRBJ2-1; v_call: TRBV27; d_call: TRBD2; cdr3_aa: CASTMGGRENEQFF
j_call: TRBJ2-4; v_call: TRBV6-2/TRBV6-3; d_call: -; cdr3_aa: CASSYSAGAKNIQYF
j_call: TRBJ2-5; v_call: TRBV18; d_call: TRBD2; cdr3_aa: CASSPPGKAGETQYF
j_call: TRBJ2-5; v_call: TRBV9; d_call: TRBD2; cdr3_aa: CASSVDGRAPSETQYF
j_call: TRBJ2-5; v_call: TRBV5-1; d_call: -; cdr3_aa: CASSLGSGETQYF
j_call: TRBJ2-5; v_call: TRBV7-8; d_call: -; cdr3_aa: CASSLNSRAGGETQYF
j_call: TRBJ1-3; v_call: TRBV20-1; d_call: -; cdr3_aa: CSARDSSRGGLENTIYF
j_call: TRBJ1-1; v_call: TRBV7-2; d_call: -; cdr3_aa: CASSFGKTEAFF
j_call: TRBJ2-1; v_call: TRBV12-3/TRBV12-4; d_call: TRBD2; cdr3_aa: CASSYLAGGNNEQFF
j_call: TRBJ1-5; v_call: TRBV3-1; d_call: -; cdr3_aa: CARKQASNQPQHF
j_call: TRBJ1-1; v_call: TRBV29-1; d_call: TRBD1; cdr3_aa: CSVEDGTGATEAFF
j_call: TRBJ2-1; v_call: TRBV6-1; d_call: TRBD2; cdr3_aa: CASSVGLGDEQFF
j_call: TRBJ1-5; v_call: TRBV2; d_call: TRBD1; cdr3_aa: CASSLRALGQVGQPQHF
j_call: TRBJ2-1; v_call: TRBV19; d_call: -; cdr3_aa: CASSSHPVGVPYNEQFF
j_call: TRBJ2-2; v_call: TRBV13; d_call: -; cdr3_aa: CASSLGYGELFF
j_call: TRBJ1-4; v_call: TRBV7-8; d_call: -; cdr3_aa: CASSSGLRGEKLFF
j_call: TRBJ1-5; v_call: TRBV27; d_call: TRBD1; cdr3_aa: CASSSGTDQWGQPQHF
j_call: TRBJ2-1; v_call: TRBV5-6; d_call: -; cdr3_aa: CASSFARNEQFF
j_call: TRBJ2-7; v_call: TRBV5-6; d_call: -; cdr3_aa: CASSLGGTLTYEQYF
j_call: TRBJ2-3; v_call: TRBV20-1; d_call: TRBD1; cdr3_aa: CSAPPGGRVTDTQYF
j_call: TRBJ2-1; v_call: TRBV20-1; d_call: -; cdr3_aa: CSARAPSVSSYNEQFF
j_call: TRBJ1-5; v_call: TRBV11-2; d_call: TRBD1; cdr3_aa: CASSRTGDPNQPQHF
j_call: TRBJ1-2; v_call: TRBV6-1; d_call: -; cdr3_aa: CASSEVPGGYTF
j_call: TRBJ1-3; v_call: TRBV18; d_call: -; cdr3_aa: CASSPVHRSGNTIYF
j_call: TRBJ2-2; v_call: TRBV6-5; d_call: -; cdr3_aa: CASSYSAWGRDAGELFF
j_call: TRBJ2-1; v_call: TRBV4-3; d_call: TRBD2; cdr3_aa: CASSQESGTSGNNEQFF